Shown below are 19 T cell receptor beta chains from a single sample sequenced in a study of tumor-infiltrating lymphocytes in primary liver carcinoma. The tissue used was unsorted bulk material of 20-30 mg. RNA and DNA were co-extracted from it with the AllPrep DNA/RNA mini kit. Researchers generated TCR beta cDNA from about 0.5 ug of total RNA, relying on a constant-region primer. Libraries of TCR beta came from three nested multiplex PCR rounds with slightly modified ARM-PCR. For roughly 10 cycles apiece, the opening two PCR rounds ran with TRBV1-TRBV30 forward primers and a C-beta reverse primer. TCRdb recomputed calls from the multiplex PCR reads with MiXCR, one row per CDR3 protein. The sample contains about 92,000 distinct CDR3 sequences, 65% to 70% of which appear only once. The material sequenced was tumor-adjacent normal liver tissue. These receptor sequences come from a man aged 35-49 years with primary liver carcinoma and hepatitis B virus infection.

Points on this clonotype: Because it lacks the conserved phenylalanine or tryptophan at the end, this CDR3 is likely a read error. The chain combines TRBV11-1 with TRBJ2-3; D possibly corresponds to TRBD2 (6 bases). Germline CDR1 SGHAT, CDR2 FQDESV (reference sequence). Trimming stripped 2 bases from V and 6 bases from J, with 12 bases between. This CDR3 is built from 14 residues. The CDR3 nucleotides are TGTGCCAGCAGCTTATCGCCCCTAGCGGATACGCAGTATTCT. This translates into CASSLSPLADTQYS.

J is TRBJ1-2 and V is TRBV6-5, with no clear D. From germline, CDR1 is MNHEY and CDR2 SVGAGI. The CDR3 covers 15 residues. Deletions cut 0 bases from V and 2 bases from J, with 10 bases between. The CDR3 is CASSYSDHMNYGYTF. In nucleotides, the CDR3 is TGTGCCAGCAGTTACTCGGACCATATGAACTATGGCTACACCTTC.

This clonotype was detected only a few times. The chain recombines TRBV30 with TRBJ2-1, with 13 positions matching TRBD2. Germline CDR1 reads GTSNPN; CDR2 reads SVGIG (reference sequence). CDR3 length: 15 residues. J was trimmed by 8 bases and V by 4 bases; bases with no gene match: 8. CDR3 nucleotide sequence: TGTGCCTGGACCCCGGCAGGACTAGCGGGAGATGAGCAGTTCTTC. Protein product: CAWTPAGLAGDEQFF.

This clonotype appeared a few times. The chain combines TRBV5-8 with TRBJ1-4, with 10 bases matching TRBD1. In germline, CDR1 is SGHTS, CDR2 YDEGEE. V lost 4 bases and J lost 0; bases outside the gene matches: 3. The CDR3 has 16 residues. The CDR3 sequence is CASSQGQGTTNEKLFF. Written as DNA, the CDR3 is TGTGCCAGCAGCCAGGGACAGGGGACAACTAATGAAAAACTGTTTTTT.

Note on this clonotype: A much bigger clone sits one base away, suggesting this may be a read error. The CDR3 does not end in the conserved phenylalanine or tryptophan, so this is likely a read error. The J gene is TRBJ2-1, the V gene TRBV6-1, with 10 bases identical to TRBD2. The CDR3 runs to 14 residues. The germline gives CDR1 MNHNS, CDR2 SASEGT. The trim removed 8 bases at V and 7 bases at J, leaving 8 bases unmatched. CDR3 DNA: TGTGCCAGCGGCCTAGCGGGAGCAGGGAATGAGCAGTTCTTA. Translating it yields CASGLAGAGNEQFL.

Note on this clonotype: It may be a read error: a sequence one base away is much more abundant. The rearrangement uses TRBV13 and TRBJ2-1; D not resolved. CDR3 length: 14 amino acids. Germline V lookup: CDR1 PRHDT, CDR2 FYEKMQ (reference sequence). V was trimmed by 4 bases and J by 4 bases, leaving 11 bases between them. CDR3 sequence reads: CASSSRKRYNEQFF. In DNA form, the CDR3 reads TGTGCCAGCAGCTCCCGGAAGAGATACAATGAGCAGTTCTTC.

Of note for this clonotype: A much larger clone sits a single nucleotide away, making a read error possible. This rearrangement joins TRBV10-3 to TRBJ2-4; a possible D gene is TRBD1 (6 bases). Germline CDR1 is ENHRY and CDR2 is SYGVKD. The CDR3 loop spans 15 amino acids. The germline V and J ends were trimmed by 5 bases and 11 bases, with 22 bases remaining between them. The CDR3 reads CAISISGAPVGFQYF. The CDR3 DNA is TGTGCCATCAGTATTTCAGGGGCTCCAGTGGGCTTTCAGTACTTC.

This chain connects TRBV11-3 to TRBJ2-3, with a weak D call TRBD1 (6 bases). With 5 bases removed from V and 1 base from J, the gap between germline ends came to 10 bases. CDR1 is SGHNT and CDR2 is YENEEA in the germline V gene. The CDR3 totals 14 residues. CDR3 sequence (DNA): TGTGCCAGCAGCCTGAAGGGGGGCACAGATACGCAGTATTTT. Protein: CASSLKGGTDTQYF.

About this clonotype itself: A read error is likely, as this CDR3 ends without the conserved phenylalanine or tryptophan. The chain has TRBV5-1 and TRBJ2-3; TRBD2 matches 9 bases. With 5 bases clipped from V and 5 bases from J, the junction kept 12 bases outside the gene matches. The CDR3 is 16 residues long. Germline lookup yields CDR1 SGHRS and CDR2 YFSETQ. CDR3 protein: CASSSLAGKDKDTQYS. CDR3 nucleotide sequence: TGCGCCAGCAGTAGTCTAGCGGGAAAGGACAAAGATACGCAGTATTCT.

This chain links TRBV29-1 with TRBJ2-2, with D maybe TRBD2 (5 bases). Germline V gene data show CDR1 as SQVTM and CDR2 as ANQGSEA. The V end lost 6 bases, the J end lost 7 bases, and 12 bases lay between the germline ends. This CDR3 has 12 residues. The CDR3 bases are TGCAGCGTCGACCGAGGGCTCGGGGAGCTGTTTTTT. Encoded protein: CSVDRGLGELFF.

Comment on this clonotype: Just one base apart from a much larger clone, this may be a read error. The rearrangement joins TRBV4-1 to TRBJ2-3; D gene unclear. Looked up from germline, CDR1 is MGHRA and CDR2 is YSYEKL. Trimming took off 5 bases at V and 3 bases at J, with 18 bases between the two ends. The length of the CDR3 is 16 residues. The CDR3, as DNA: TGCGCCAGCAGCTCGCACTCCTTAGTAACGACAGATACGCAGTATTTT. This encodes CASSSHSLVTTDTQYF.

With respect to this clonotype: A read error is possible here, since a much larger clone lies one base away. This chain uses TRBV7-8 with TRBJ2-2, with TRBD1 matching over 10 bases. Germline V gives CDR1 SGHVS, CDR2 FQNEAQ. V lost 3 bases and J lost 10; bases outside the gene matches: 11. The CDR3 length is 16 residues. The chain's CDR3 is CASSFPGQGKAVELFF. The CDR3 DNA reads as TGTGCCAGCAGCTTCCCGGGACAGGGGAAGGCCGTGGAGCTGTTTTTT. The full variable domain, completed using reference TRBV7-8 and TRBJ2-2, is GAGVSQSPRYKVAKRGQDVALRCDPISGHVSLFWYQQALGQGPEFLTYFQNEAQLDKSGLPSDRFFAERPEGSVSTLKIQRTQQEDSAVYLCASSFPGQGKAVELFFGEGSRLTVL.

Notes on this clonotype: A much bigger clone sits one base away, suggesting this may be a read error. V and J are TRBV10-3 and TRBJ1-1; tentatively, D is TRBD1 (5 bases). The V gene's germline CDR1 is ENHRY and CDR2 SYGVKD. This CDR3 comprises 13 residues. CDR3 amino acids: CTTFRDWGTEAFF. Written as DNA, the CDR3 is TGTACCACATTCCGGGACTGGGGCACTGAAGCTTTCTTT.

With respect to this clonotype: This may be a read error, as it is one base from a much larger clone. The chain joins TRBV5-6 to TRBJ2-7, with a possible D match to TRBD2 (5 bases). This CDR3 spans 15 amino acids. Trimming pared 2 bases from V and 1 base from J, leaving 13 bases between. CDR1 SGHDT and CDR2 YYEEEE come from the germline V gene. The CDR3 bases are TGTGCCAGCAGCTTAAGGCGGGCTGGTTCCTACGAGCAGTACTTC. It is translated as CASSLRRAGSYEQYF.

Note on this clonotype: The junction and the germline gene differ at one end; a read error may be behind it. V usage is TRBV4-1 and J usage is TRBJ1-2; 11 nucleotides align to TRBD1. The CDR3 contains 15 residues. Germline V gene lookup returns CDR1 MGHRA and CDR2 YSYEKL. This chain's CDR3 is CASSQAGQGGYGYTF. For the CDR3, the DNA is TGCGCCAGCAGCCAAGCGGGACAGGGGGGGTATGGCTATACCTTC.

On this clonotype: A read error may account for a junction end that differs from germline. This chain connects TRBV6-1 to TRBJ1-1, with no clear D. Germline loops: CDR1 MNHNS, CDR2 SASEGT. This CDR3 has 12 residues. CDR3 nucleotide sequence: TGTGTCAGCAGTGAACAGAATACTGAAGCTTTCTTT. Translated, it gives CVSSEQNTEAFF.

Points on this clonotype: Sequence at one end of the junction differs from germline and may be a read error. The chain uses TRBV10-2 and TRBJ2-7; D gene unclear. The CDR3 has 14 amino acids. Per the germline V gene, CDR1 is WSHSY and CDR2 is SAAADI. As DNA, the CDR3 is TGCGCCAACAGTGAGATACAGAAGCCCTATGAGCAGTACTTC. This translates into CANSEIQKPYEQYF.

As for this clonotype: Since no conserved phenylalanine or tryptophan closes the CDR3, a read error is the likely cause. The CDR3 coding sequence is TGCAGCGTGACCCCGGGGGGGATTTGGGAGACCCAGTACTCC. Amino acids: CSVTPGGIWETQYS. J is TRBJ2-5 and V is TRBV29-1; 8 bases match TRBD2. CDR1 and CDR2 from the germline V gene are SQVTM and ANQGSEA. This CDR3 comprises 14 residues. The V segment lost 6 bases and the J segment 5 bases; nucleotides outside the gene matches: 11.

The J gene is TRBJ1-1, the V gene TRBV11-2; 7 bases map to TRBD1. V lost 1 base to trimming and J lost 7 bases; unmatched junction nucleotides: 12. CDR3 length: 16 amino acids. From germline, CDR1 is SGHAT and CDR2 FQNNGV. The CDR3 is CASSLAYSDGTVEAFF. In DNA, the CDR3 is TGTGCCAGCAGCTTAGCTTACTCGGACGGGACAGTTGAAGCTTTCTTT.